Following are 16 T cell receptor beta chains from one sample sequenced in a study of cytomegalovirus exposure and HLA in healthy donors. The PCR used 60 Vbeta and 13 Jbeta primers. Sequencing used immunoSEQ multiplex PCR; TCRdb keeps in-frame clones, though not all of them. The sample yields 150,000 to 200,000 clones, of which the top ten take up about 0.79%. Sequenced material: PBMCs. Source of these receptors: a woman younger than 35 in good health and CMV-seropositive.

The chain is built from TRBV28 and TRBJ2-7, with 8 bases aligning to TRBD1. With V trimmed by 8 bases and J by 1 base, 19 bases remained unmatched. Germline V gene data show CDR1 as MDHEN and CDR2 as SYDVKM. This CDR3 comprises 18 residues. The CDR3 region has the DNA TGTGCCAGCTCAAGAACCGGGACAGGTTCCTCGCTATCCTACGAGCAGTACTTC. This gives the protein CASSRTGTGSSLSYEQYF.

The V gene is TRBV6-1, the J gene TRBJ2-5; 12 bases are shared with TRBD2. CDR3 length: 15 residues. Germline values: CDR1 MNHNS, CDR2 SASEGT. The V gene end was trimmed by 4 bases and the J gene end by 5 bases; junction bases not matched to a gene: 5. The CDR3 bases are TGTGCCAGCAGTGCCGGGACTAGCGGGTCGGAGACCCAGTACTTC. Encoded protein: CASSAGTSGSETQYF.

The CDR3 bases are TGTGCCAGCAGCTTAGGGAGTTACAATGAGCAGTTCTTC. The encoded protein is CASSLGSYNEQFF. The rearrangement uses TRBV11-2 and TRBJ2-1; D unclear. Germline CDR1 and CDR2: SGHAT and FQNNGV. Trimming cost V 1 base and J 4 bases, with 5 bases left between them. There are 13 residues in the CDR3.

The genes are TRBV5-1 and TRBJ2-7; 10 nucleotides align to TRBD1. The CDR3 has 14 residues. The ends lost 3 bases at V and 5 bases at J; junction bases unmatched: 5. Germline-derived CDR1 and CDR2 are SGHRS and YFSETQ. CDR3 in amino acids: CASSSRDRGHEQYF. DNA of the CDR3: TGCGCCAGCAGCTCCCGGGACAGGGGCCACGAGCAGTACTTC.

The rearrangement links TRBV6-1 to TRBJ2-6; perhaps TRBD1 as D (5 bases). V lost 7 bases and J lost 6, with 7 bases in between. This CDR3 has 12 residues. The germline V gene has CDR1 MNHNS and CDR2 SASEGT. The CDR3 region is CASNRPANVLTF. In nucleotides, the CDR3 is TGTGCCAGCAACAGGCCGGCCAACGTCCTGACTTTC.

This chain connects TRBV29-1 to TRBJ2-7, with 11 bases aligning to TRBD2. The V gene end was trimmed by 7 bases and the J gene end by 3 bases; junction bases not matched to a gene: 5. CDR3 length: 13 residues. The V gene's germline CDR1 is SQVTM and CDR2 ANQGSEA. DNA for the CDR3: TGCAGCGCTCGACTAGCGGGGCACTACGAGCAGTACTTC. This gives the protein CSARLAGHYEQYF.

The chain is built from TRBV9 and TRBJ2-2; D is uncertain. This CDR3 comprises 15 residues. In germline, CDR1 is SGDLS, CDR2 YYNGEE. With 4 bases removed from V and 3 bases from J, the gap between germline ends came to 13 bases. CDR3 protein: CASSLMGSYTGELFF. The DNA for the CDR3 is TGTGCCAGCAGCCTGATGGGCTCGTACACCGGGGAGCTGTTTTTT.

The chain couples TRBV7-6 to TRBJ2-3; D ambiguous. The germline gives CDR1 SGHVS, CDR2 FNYEAQ. Between the trimmed V and J ends, which lost 0 bases and 1 base, there was a span of 8 bases. The CDR3 sequence is 15 residues long. As DNA, the CDR3 is TGTGCCAGCAGCTTAGCCACGTCGGGCACAGATACGCAGTATTTT. It specifies CASSLATSGTDTQYF.

This chain connects TRBV5-1 to TRBJ1-1, with TRBD1 matching over 7 bases. Germline values: CDR1 SGHRS, CDR2 YFSETQ. The CDR3 covers 14 residues. Trimming at V came to 0 bases and at J to 7 bases, leaving 6 bases not matched to a gene. Written as DNA, the CDR3 is TGCGCCAGCAGCTTGGCCCGACAGGGTGGTGAAGCTTTCTTT. It is translated as CASSLARQGGEAFF.

The chain links TRBV19 to TRBJ2-7, with D possibly matching TRBD1 (6 bases). The V end lost 3 bases, the J end lost 0 bases, and 9 bases lay between the germline ends. This CDR3 is 14 amino acids long. Germline assignment: CDR1 LNHDA and CDR2 SQIVND (reference sequence). CDR3 in amino acids: CASSIRDTSYEQYF. DNA for the CDR3: TGTGCCAGTAGTATCCGGGACACCTCCTACGAGCAGTACTTC.

Note on this clone: Other DNA sequences from this sample encode an identical CDR3 as well. J is TRBJ2-1 and V is TRBV30; D is unresolved. Looked up from germline, CDR1 is GTSNPN and CDR2 is SVGIG (reference sequence). The ends were cut back, 1 base at V and 4 bases at J, with 5 bases in the middle. The CDR3 has 12 amino acids. CDR3 sequence: CAWSATYNEQFF. CDR3 DNA sequence: TGTGCCTGGAGTGCGACATACAATGAGCAGTTCTTC.

The rearrangement uses TRBV11-3 and TRBJ2-5; possible D gene TRBD2, 7 bases. This CDR3 has 13 residues. V dropped 4 bases and J dropped 7 bases, with 13 bases sitting between them. Germline V lookup: CDR1 SGHNT, CDR2 YENEEA. This CDR3 reads CASSSQGRGTQYF. In DNA, the CDR3 is TGTGCCAGCAGCTCGCAGGGGAGGGGGACCCAGTACTTC.

The genes are TRBV28 and TRBJ2-1, with D possibly matching TRBD1 (6 bases). Germline V CDR1 and CDR2: MDHEN, SYDVKM. The V end was cut by 2 bases, the J end by 6 bases, with 14 bases between. The CDR3 extends over 15 amino acids. The CDR3 region has the DNA TGTGCCAGCAGTTTACCGGGACATTTGGGCAATGAGCAGTTCTTC. Translation gives CASSLPGHLGNEQFF. The variable domain in full, with the rest retrieved from reference TRBV28 and TRBJ2-1, is DVKVTQSSRYLVKRTGEKVFLECVQDMDHENMFWYRQDPGLGLRLIYFSYDVKMKEKGDIPEGYSVSREKKERFSLILESASTNQTSMYLCASSLPGHLGNEQFFGPGTRLTVL.

The chain recombines TRBV9 with TRBJ2-3; 7 bases align to TRBD2. CDR3 size: 17 residues. Losses at the gene ends were 0 bases for V and 8 bases for J; bases not matched to a gene: 15. Germline-derived CDR1 and CDR2 are SGDLS and YYNGEE. The CDR3 loop is CASSVDLGTTRLGTQYF. The CDR3 region has the DNA TGTGCCAGCAGCGTAGACTTAGGGACTACCCGACTCGGTACGCAGTATTTT.

On this clone: The same CDR3 arises from other DNA sequences in this sample as well. The chain joins TRBV5-1 to TRBJ1-4; D is unclear. Trimming shortened V by 0 bases and J by 6 bases, and 6 bases separated the two germline ends. The CDR3 extends over 13 amino acids. CDR1 and CDR2 (germline): SGHRS, YFSETQ. CDR3 in amino acids: CASSLAGDEKLFF. DNA for the CDR3: TGCGCCAGCAGCTTGGCCGGGGATGAAAAACTGTTTTTT. The whole variable domain, filled in from reference TRBV5-1 and TRBJ1-4, reads KAGVTQTPRYLIKTRGQQVTLSCSPISGHRSVSWYQQTPGQGLQFLFEYFSETQRNKGNFPGRFSGRQFSNSRSEMNVSTLELGDSALYLCASSLAGDEKLFFGSGTQLSVL.

This chain joins TRBV11-2 and TRBJ1-3, with D possibly being TRBD1 (5 bases). This CDR3 has 14 amino acids. Deletions cut 5 bases from V and 4 bases from J, with 12 bases between. Germline CDR1 and CDR2: SGHAT and FQNNGV. The CDR3 sequence is CASSPRGVGNTIYF. The CDR3 nucleotides are TGTGCCAGCAGCCCCCGGGGGGTAGGAAACACCATATATTTT. Complete variable domain (other parts from reference TRBV11-2 and TRBJ1-3): EAGVAQSPRYKIIEKRQSVAFWCNPISGHATLYWYQQILGQGPKLLIQFQNNGVVDDSQLPKDRFSAERLKGVDSTLKIQPAKLEDSAVYLCASSPRGVGNTIYFGEGSWLTVV.